The subject of this entry is one T cell receptor beta chain. This specimen comes from a study of shared clonotypes between healthy human individuals. CD45RA+ naive and CD45RA-negative memory subsets were separated from CD4+ cells. The method was immunoSEQ multiplex PCR; TCRdb's version includes in-frame clones alone and lacks a portion of them. The repertoire includes about 1,500,000 clones, roughly 96% of them detected once, and 1.2% sits in the top ten. Sequencing was carried out using naive CD4+ T cells sorted from blood. Specified subset: CD45RA+ positively selected. The receptor comes from a man aged 25 to 40 in good health.

CDR3 amino acids: CASSIRPGPEAFF. CDR3 DNA: TGTGCCAGTAGTATTCGACCGGGACCTGAAGCTTTCTTT. The chain recombines TRBV19 with TRBJ1-1; a possible D gene is TRBD1 (5 bases). V was pared by 3 bases and J by 6 bases, with 11 bases between. Germline V gene sequence: CDR1 LNHDA, CDR2 SQIVND (reference sequence). CDR3 length: 13 amino acids. The complete variable domain, with remaining parts taken from reference TRBV19 and TRBJ1-1, reads DGGITQSPKYLFRKEGQNVTLSCEQNLNHDAMYWYRQDPGQGLRLIYYSQIVNDFQKGDIAEGYSVSREKKESFPLTVTSAQKNPTAFYLCASSIRPGPEAFFGQGTRLTVV.